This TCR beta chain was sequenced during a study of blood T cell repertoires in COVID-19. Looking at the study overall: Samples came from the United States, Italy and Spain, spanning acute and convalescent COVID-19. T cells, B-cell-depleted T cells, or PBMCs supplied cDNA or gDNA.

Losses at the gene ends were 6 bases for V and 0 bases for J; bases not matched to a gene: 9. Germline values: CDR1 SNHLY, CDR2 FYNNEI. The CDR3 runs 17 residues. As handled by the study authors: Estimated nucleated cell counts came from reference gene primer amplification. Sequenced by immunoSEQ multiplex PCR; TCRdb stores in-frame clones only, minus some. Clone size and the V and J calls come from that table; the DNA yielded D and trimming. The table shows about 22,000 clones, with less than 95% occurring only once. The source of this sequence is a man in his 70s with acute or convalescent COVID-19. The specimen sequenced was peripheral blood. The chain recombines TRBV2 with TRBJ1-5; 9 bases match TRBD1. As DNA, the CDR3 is TGTGCCAGCAGCCCGACAGGGGGTGCGATTAGCAATCAGCCCCAGCATTTT. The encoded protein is CASSPTGGAISNQPQHF.